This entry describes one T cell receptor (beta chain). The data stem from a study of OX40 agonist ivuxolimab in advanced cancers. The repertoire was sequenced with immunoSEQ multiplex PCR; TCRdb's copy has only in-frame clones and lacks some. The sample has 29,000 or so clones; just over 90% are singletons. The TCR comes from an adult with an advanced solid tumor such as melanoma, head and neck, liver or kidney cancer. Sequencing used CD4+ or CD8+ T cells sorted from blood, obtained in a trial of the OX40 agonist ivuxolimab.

CDR3 in amino acids: CASSSQHREVFF. CDR3 sequence (DNA): TGTGCCAGCAGCTCACAGCACAGGGAGGTGTTTTTT. The rearrangement uses TRBV7-9 and TRBJ1-4, with D possibly matching TRBD1 (6 bases). Germline lookup yields CDR1 SEHNR and CDR2 FQNEAQ (reference sequence). V gave up 4 bases and J gave up 15 bases, with 15 bases separating them. This CDR3 spans 12 amino acids.